Included here is one TCR beta chain sequence, with context. Its matching antigen is unknown. This sample was included in a study of a mutant IDH1 vaccine in newly diagnosed glioma. The CDR3 has 13 amino acids. V shed 7 bases, J shed 5 bases, and the junction held 1 base outside the gene matches. Germline V gives CDR1 MNHEY, CDR2 SMNVEV (reference sequence). The time point: week 5, during vaccination. Doses of 300 ug of mutant IDH1 20-mer peptide were given with topical imiquimod. Diagnosis in the donors showed new WHO grade 3 or 4 astrocytomas that were IDH1-mutant and ATRX-lost. Clones were read by immunoSEQ multiplex PCR, and TCRdb kept only the in-frame ones, dropping some. The sample contains 25,000 to 35,000 clones, roughly 87% of which appear only once.

Sequences were derived from peripheral blood mononuclear cells (PBMCs), sampled from a glioma patient whose treatment included an IDH1 peptide vaccine. The J gene is TRBJ2-2, the V gene TRBV27; TRBD2 agrees at 10 bases. The source of this sequence is a woman in her thirties or forties with glioma. Some clones in this sample may be carry-over from other donors' samples. The CDR3 region has the DNA TGTGCCAGCAAGACTAGCGGGACCGGGGAGCTGTTTTTT. The encoded protein is CASKTSGTGELFF.